These 28 T cell receptor beta chains were all obtained from the same sample, sequenced in a study of CD8+ T cells in alopecia areata. Treatment described: oral pan-JAK inhibitor, 5-10 mg twice daily. Sequencing used cDNA as its template, made by extracting RNA and reverse transcribing it. TCRdb's table, derived via immunoSEQ multiplex PCR, lists solely in-frame clones and lacks some. The table shows about 120,000 clones, with 50% to 75% occurring only once. The material was CD8+ T cells sorted from blood, obtained at week 4, from a patient treated with tofacitinib. The receptors come from a human donor with alopecia areata.

J is TRBJ2-7 and V is TRBV7-2; D not resolved. This CDR3 contains 13 residues. Trimming took off 3 bases at V and 3 bases at J, with 9 bases between the two ends. Germline V CDR1 and CDR2: SGHTA, FQGNSA. The chain's CDR3 is CASSFSVGYEQYF. DNA of the CDR3: TGTGCCAGCAGCTTTAGTGTAGGCTACGAGCAGTACTTC.

The V and J genes are TRBV29-1 and TRBJ2-2, with unresolved D. Per germline, CDR1 SQVTM and CDR2 ANQGSEA. V was cut by 5 bases and J by 4 bases, with 11 bases left in between. The CDR3 is 13 residues long. The CDR3 is CSVTDPGTGELFF. The CDR3 nucleotides read TGCAGCGTTACGGACCCGGGCACCGGGGAGCTGTTTTTT.

This chain uses TRBV5-8 with TRBJ2-3; the D gene could be TRBD1 or TRBD2 (5 bases each). This CDR3 is 14 amino acids long. V dropped 0 bases and J dropped 6 bases, with 11 bases sitting between them. In germline, CDR1 is SGHTS, CDR2 YDEGEE. CDR3 loop: CASSLGVGRDTQYF. The CDR3 nucleotides read TGTGCCAGCAGCTTGGGTGTGGGACGTGATACGCAGTATTTT.

The J gene is TRBJ2-7, the V gene TRBV10-2; maybe TRBD1 (6 bases). The V end lost 6 bases, the J end lost 0 bases, and 12 bases lay between the germline ends. The CDR3 spans 14 residues. The germline V gene has CDR1 WSHSY and CDR2 SAAADI. Here the CDR3 DNA reads TGCGCCAGCAGAGATGAGGACAGCTCCTACGAGCAGTACTTC. This sequence encodes CASRDEDSSYEQYF.

This clone was seen only a few times. This rearrangement joins TRBV4-1 to TRBJ2-1, with a tentative D call TRBD1 (5 bases). V lost 0 bases and J 9 bases, leaving 9 bases between the germline ends. The CDR3 contains 13 residues. In germline, CDR1 is MGHRA, CDR2 YSYEKL. This CDR3 is CASSQDRVGEQFF. The CDR3 bases are TGCGCCAGCAGCCAAGACAGGGTAGGTGAGCAGTTCTTC.

This chain joins TRBV27 and TRBJ2-7; the D is unclear. Trimming stripped 3 bases from V and 3 bases from J, with 6 bases between. The length of the CDR3 is 12 residues. CDR1 MNHEY and CDR2 SMNVEV come from the germline V gene (reference sequence). The CDR3, as DNA: TGTGCCAGCAGTTTCTCAGGCTACGAGCAGTACTTC. Residues: CASSFSGYEQYF.

V usage is TRBV29-1 and J usage is TRBJ1-4; D is unclear. Trimming took 0 bases from V and 4 from J, leaving 9 bases between them. The germline V gene encodes CDR1 SQVTM and CDR2 ANQGSEA. The CDR3 totals 14 residues. CDR3 in amino acids: CSVEEWGSNEKLFF. Written as DNA, the CDR3 is TGCAGCGTTGAAGAATGGGGAAGTAATGAAAAACTGTTTTTT.

The chain employs TRBV7-9 and TRBJ2-3, with D perhaps matching TRBD2 (5 bases). Looked up from germline, CDR1 is SEHNR and CDR2 is FQNEAQ (reference sequence). V was trimmed by 1 base and J by 7 bases, leaving 27 bases between them. CDR3 size: 19 residues. CDR3 protein: CASSLGDAGGSTRYYTQYF. The CDR3 DNA reads TGTGCCAGCAGCTTAGGTGACGCGGGTGGAAGTACGCGGTACTATACGCAGTATTTT.

On this clone: The same CDR3 also results from other DNA sequences found in this sample. The chain links TRBV30 to TRBJ2-7; D may be TRBD2 (5 bases). Germline V gene lookup returns CDR1 GTSNPN and CDR2 SVGIG (reference sequence). This CDR3 has 12 residues. The ends were cut back, 0 bases at V and 4 bases at J, with 7 bases in the middle. The CDR3 DNA reads TGTGCCTGGAGTGTAAGAGGGTACGAGCAGTACTTC. It translates to CAWSVRGYEQYF.

This sequence joins TRBV2 and TRBJ2-7; 8 positions agree with TRBD1. With 6 bases clipped from V and 3 bases from J, the junction kept 13 bases outside the gene matches. The germline CDR1 and CDR2 sequences are SNHLY and FYNNEI. The CDR3 consists of 16 residues. CDR3 amino acids: CASRVGQGRVSYEQYF. The CDR3, as DNA: TGTGCCAGCAGGGTCGGACAGGGAAGAGTTAGCTACGAGCAGTACTTC.

The rearrangement joins TRBV5-1 to TRBJ2-1; D is unresolved. Germline V CDR1 and CDR2: SGHRS, YFSETQ. V lost 1 base to trimming and J lost 0 bases, with 5 bases between them. The CDR3 consists of 14 residues. The CDR3, as DNA: TGCGCCAGCAGCTTGCTCGACTCCTACAATGAGCAGTTCTTC. Translation: CASSLLDSYNEQFF.

V and J are TRBV5-1 and TRBJ2-5, with 13 bases fitting TRBD2. V was pared by 10 bases and J by 2 bases, with 11 bases of the junction left unmatched. CDR1 SGHRS and CDR2 YFSETQ come from the germline V gene. The CDR3 length is 16 residues. The CDR3 protein is CAGDSGTSGAQETQYF. The CDR3 nucleotides are TGCGCCGGGGACTCCGGGACTAGCGGGGCTCAAGAGACCCAGTACTTC.

V usage is TRBV5-1 and J usage is TRBJ1-1; a possible D gene is TRBD1 (6 bases). CDR1 and CDR2 (germline): SGHRS, YFSETQ. This CDR3 contains 16 residues. V lost 1 base and J 4 bases, leaving 17 bases between the germline ends. The CDR3 nucleotides read TGCGCCAGCAGCTTGAAGGCAGGGGAAGGGATCACTGAAGCTTTCTTT. It is translated as CASSLKAGEGITEAFF.

This clone has just one count. This chain connects TRBV7-2 to TRBJ1-1, with unresolved D. This CDR3 region has 14 residues. V lost 2 bases to trimming and J lost 2 bases, with 9 bases between them. CDR1 and CDR2 from the germline V gene are SGHTA and FQGNSA. The CDR3 protein is CASSLHRANTEAFF. CDR3 DNA sequence: TGTGCCAGCAGCTTACACCGGGCCAACACTGAAGCTTTCTTT.

V and J are TRBV4-1 and TRBJ1-5; D gene ambiguous. The CDR3 is made up of 13 amino acids. The germline V gene has CDR1 MGHRA and CDR2 YSYEKL. The ends were cut back, 0 bases at V and 5 bases at J, with 5 bases in the middle. Here the CDR3 DNA reads TGCGCCAGCAGCCAAGACGTTGATCAGCCCCAGCATTTT. It is translated as CASSQDVDQPQHF.

This clone was seen a few times. This chain uses TRBV30 with TRBJ2-1; D uncertain. The V and J ends lost 4 bases and 4 bases respectively, with 5 bases between them. Germline loops: CDR1 GTSNPN, CDR2 SVGIG (reference sequence). The CDR3 length is 11 residues. CDR3 sequence: CAWMGYNEQFF. CDR3 sequence (DNA): TGTGCCTGGATGGGATACAATGAGCAGTTCTTC. The full variable domain, rest sourced from reference TRBV30 and TRBJ2-1, is SQTIHQWPATLVQPVGSPLSLECTVEGTSNPNLYWYRQAAGRGLQLLFYSVGIGQISSEVPQNLSASRPQDRQFILSSKKLLLSDSGFYLCAWMGYNEQFFGPGTRLTVL.

This clone was detected once. The chain recombines TRBV27 with TRBJ2-1; TRBD2 might be the D (5 bases). Germline lookup yields CDR1 MNHEY and CDR2 SMNVEV (reference sequence). Trimming stripped 2 bases from V and 9 bases from J, with 11 bases between. This CDR3 spans 13 amino acids. CDR3 protein: CASSLILEGEQFF. The CDR3 region has the DNA TGTGCCAGCAGTTTAATACTAGAGGGTGAGCAGTTCTTC.

This clone was counted a single time. The chain carries TRBV30 and TRBJ1-2; D ambiguous. From germline, CDR1 is GTSNPN and CDR2 SVGIG (reference sequence). The length of the CDR3 is 16 residues. With 1 base removed from V and 4 bases from J, the gap between germline ends came to 19 bases. The CDR3 region is CAWSDKDLVPAYGYTF. The CDR3 DNA sequence: TGTGCCTGGAGTGACAAGGATCTAGTCCCCGCCTATGGCTACACCTTC.

This clone was observed a few times. This chain joins TRBV19 and TRBJ2-4; possible D gene TRBD1, 5 bases. This CDR3 has 16 residues. The V end was cut by 6 bases, the J end by 5 bases, with 20 bases between. Germline lookup yields CDR1 LNHDA and CDR2 SQIVND (reference sequence). The CDR3 bases are TGTGCCAGTAGCTTGTATCTGGGGCGTCAGGAAAACATTCAGTACTTC. Its translation is CASSLYLGRQENIQYF.

This clone was detected only once. This chain uses TRBV6-4 with TRBJ2-1; 8 positions match TRBD1. The CDR3 length is 14 residues. Losses at the gene ends were 2 bases for V and 6 bases for J; bases not matched to a gene: 3. Germline CDR1 MRHNA, CDR2 SNTAGT. The DNA of the CDR3 is TGTGCCAGCAGTGACCCGGACAGGGCCAATGAGCAGTTCTTC. Its translation: CASSDPDRANEQFF.

The table lists this clone with a few counts. CDR3 nucleotide sequence: TGTGCCAGCAGTTCACTGGGGGCGGGAGAGACCCAGTACTTC. This encodes CASSSLGAGETQYF. This sequence joins TRBV6-5 and TRBJ2-5; a weak D match, TRBD1 (6 bases). The CDR3 covers 14 residues. In germline, CDR1 is MNHEY, CDR2 SVGAGI. Trimming took 4 bases from V and 4 from J, leaving 13 bases between them.

V usage is TRBV30 and J usage is TRBJ2-7; perhaps TRBD2 as D (5 bases). The CDR3 covers 12 residues. Germline V gene sequence: CDR1 GTSNPN, CDR2 SVGIG (reference sequence). V shed 2 bases and J shed 2 bases, with 7 bases lying between them. The CDR3 protein is CAWSIGTYEQYF. Written as DNA, the CDR3 is TGTGCCTGGAGTATCGGGACCTACGAGCAGTACTTC.

This chain uses TRBV28 with TRBJ2-7; a possible D gene is TRBD2 (5 bases). Between the trimmed V and J ends, which lost 11 bases and 0 bases, there was a span of 14 bases. The germline CDR1 and CDR2 sequences are MDHEN and SYDVKM. The CDR3 covers 13 residues. CDR3 bases: TGTGCCGCCTCGGACTTTAGCTCCTACGAGCAGTACTTC. This codes for CAASDFSSYEQYF.

This chain uses TRBV10-2 with TRBJ1-2; 7 nucleotides align to TRBD1. The CDR3 is made up of 12 amino acids. In germline, CDR1 is WSHSY, CDR2 SAAADI. Trimming removed 7 bases from V and 6 bases from J; junction bases left unmatched: 5. The CDR3 sequence is CASTETGNGYTF. CDR3 in DNA: TGCGCCAGCACAGAGACAGGGAATGGCTACACCTTC.

This chain uses TRBV4-1 with TRBJ2-7; 7 bases fit TRBD1. CDR3 length: 15 residues. V lost 4 bases to trimming and J lost 0 bases; unmatched junction nucleotides: 6. The V gene's germline CDR1 is MGHRA and CDR2 YSYEKL. The CDR3 here is CASSRQGSPSYEQYF. As DNA, the CDR3 is TGCGCCAGCAGCCGACAGGGATCGCCCTCCTACGAGCAGTACTTC.

The chain couples TRBV28 to TRBJ1-6; D remains ambiguous. V was cut by 3 bases and J by 9 bases, with 12 bases left in between. The CDR3 contains 14 residues. CDR1 is MDHEN and CDR2 is SYDVKM in the germline V gene. CDR3 loop: CASSFGVVGSPLHF. In DNA form, the CDR3 reads TGTGCCAGCAGTTTCGGGGTGGTAGGTTCACCCCTCCACTTT.

The chain recombines TRBV27 with TRBJ2-5; D gene ambiguous. CDR1 is MNHEY, CDR2 SMNVEV, per germline (reference sequence). This CDR3 is 11 amino acids long. V was clipped by 11 bases and J by 4 bases, with 11 bases between them. The CDR3 reads CACRGRETQYF. CDR3 bases: TGTGCCTGTAGAGGCCGAGAGACCCAGTACTTC.

The gene calls are TRBV13 and TRBJ2-2; D is unresolved. V was shortened by 6 bases and J by 3 bases, with 8 bases between the two germline ends. The length of the CDR3 is 13 residues. In germline, CDR1 is PRHDT, CDR2 FYEKMQ (reference sequence). The CDR3 reads CASSSGYTGELFF. The CDR3 DNA follows: TGTGCCAGCAGTTCGGGTTACACCGGGGAGCTGTTTTTT.